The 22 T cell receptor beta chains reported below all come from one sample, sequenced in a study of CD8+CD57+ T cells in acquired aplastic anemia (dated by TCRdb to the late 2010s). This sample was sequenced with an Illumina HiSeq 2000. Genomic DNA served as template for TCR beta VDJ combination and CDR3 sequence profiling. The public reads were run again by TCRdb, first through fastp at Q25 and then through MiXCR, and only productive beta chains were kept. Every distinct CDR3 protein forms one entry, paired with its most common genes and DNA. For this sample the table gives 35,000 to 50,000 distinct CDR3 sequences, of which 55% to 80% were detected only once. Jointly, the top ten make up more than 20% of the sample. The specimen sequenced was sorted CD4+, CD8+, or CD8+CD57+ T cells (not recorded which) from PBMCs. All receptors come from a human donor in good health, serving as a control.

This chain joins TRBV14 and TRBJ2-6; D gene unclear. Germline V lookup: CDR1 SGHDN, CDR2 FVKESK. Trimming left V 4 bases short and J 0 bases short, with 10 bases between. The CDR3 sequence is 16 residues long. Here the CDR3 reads CASSPDGSSGANVLTF. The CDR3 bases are TGTGCCAGCAGCCCGGACGGTAGCTCTGGGGCCAACGTCCTGACTTTC.

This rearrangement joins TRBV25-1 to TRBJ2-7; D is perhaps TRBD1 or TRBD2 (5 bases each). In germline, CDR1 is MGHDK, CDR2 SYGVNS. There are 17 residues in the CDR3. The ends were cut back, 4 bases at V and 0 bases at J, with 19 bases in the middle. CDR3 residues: CASSARFGPGTSYEQYF. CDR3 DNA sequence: TGTGCCAGCAGTGCCCGATTCGGACCAGGGACCTCCTACGAGCAGTACTTC.

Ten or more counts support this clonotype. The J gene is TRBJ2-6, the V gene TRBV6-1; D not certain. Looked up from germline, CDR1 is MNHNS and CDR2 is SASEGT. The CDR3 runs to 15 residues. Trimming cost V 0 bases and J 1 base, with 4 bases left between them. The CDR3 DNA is TGTGCCAGCAGTGAAGCAGCGTCTGGGGCCAACGTCCTGACTTTC. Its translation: CASSEAASGANVLTF.

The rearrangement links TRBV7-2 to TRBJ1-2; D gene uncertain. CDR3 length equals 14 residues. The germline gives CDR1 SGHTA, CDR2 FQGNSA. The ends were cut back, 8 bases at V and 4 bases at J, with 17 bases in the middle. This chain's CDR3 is CASSLGIQGYGYTF. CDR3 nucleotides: TGTGCCAGCTCCCTCGGGATACAAGGCTATGGCTACACCTTC.

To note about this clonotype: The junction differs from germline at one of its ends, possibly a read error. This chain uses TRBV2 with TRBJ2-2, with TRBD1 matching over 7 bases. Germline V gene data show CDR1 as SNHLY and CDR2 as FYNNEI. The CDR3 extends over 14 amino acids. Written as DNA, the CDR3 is TGTGCCAGCGGATTACAGGGGAACGCCGGGGAGCTGTTTTTT. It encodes CASGLQGNAGELFF.

CDR3 region: CASSDGRFYGYTF. DNA for the CDR3: TGTGCCAGCAGTGACGGCCGTTTCTATGGCTACACCTTC. The chain carries TRBV2 and TRBJ1-2, with D unclear. V lost 3 bases to trimming and J lost 4 bases, with 9 bases between them. Germline CDR1 reads SNHLY; CDR2 reads FYNNEI. The CDR3 is 13 amino acids.

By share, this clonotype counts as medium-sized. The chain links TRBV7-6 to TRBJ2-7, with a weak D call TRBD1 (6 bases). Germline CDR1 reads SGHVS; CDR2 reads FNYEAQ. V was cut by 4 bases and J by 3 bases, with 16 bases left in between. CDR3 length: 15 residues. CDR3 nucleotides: TGTGCCAGCAGCTCCGGACAGCCGAATTTCTACGAGCAGTACTTC. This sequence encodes CASSSGQPNFYEQYF.

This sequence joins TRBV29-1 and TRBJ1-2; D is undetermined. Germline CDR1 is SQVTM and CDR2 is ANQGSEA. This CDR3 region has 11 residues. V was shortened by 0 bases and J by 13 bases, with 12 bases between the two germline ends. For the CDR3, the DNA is TGCAGCGTTGAAGATCCGGGGTTAGGCACCTTC. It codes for CSVEDPGLGTF.

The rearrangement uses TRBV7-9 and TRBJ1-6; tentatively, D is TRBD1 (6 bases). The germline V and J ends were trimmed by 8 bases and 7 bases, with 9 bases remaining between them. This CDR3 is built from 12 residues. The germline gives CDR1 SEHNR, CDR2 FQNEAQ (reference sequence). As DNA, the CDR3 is TGTGCCAGCGGCAGGGGAAATTCACCCCTCCACTTT. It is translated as CASGRGNSPLHF.

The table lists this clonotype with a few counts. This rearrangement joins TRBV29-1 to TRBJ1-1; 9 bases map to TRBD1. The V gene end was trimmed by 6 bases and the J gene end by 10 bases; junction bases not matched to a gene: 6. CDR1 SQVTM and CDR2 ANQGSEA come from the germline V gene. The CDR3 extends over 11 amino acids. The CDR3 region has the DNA TGCAGCGTCCCGAAACAGGGGGCAGCTTTCTTT. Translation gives CSVPKQGAAFF.

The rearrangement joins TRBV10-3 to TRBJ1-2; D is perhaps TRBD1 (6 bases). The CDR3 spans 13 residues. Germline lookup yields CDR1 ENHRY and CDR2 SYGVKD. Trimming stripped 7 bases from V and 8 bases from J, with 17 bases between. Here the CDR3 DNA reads TGTGCCATCACCGCGACAGGCGTAGAGGGCTACACCTTC. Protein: CAITATGVEGYTF.

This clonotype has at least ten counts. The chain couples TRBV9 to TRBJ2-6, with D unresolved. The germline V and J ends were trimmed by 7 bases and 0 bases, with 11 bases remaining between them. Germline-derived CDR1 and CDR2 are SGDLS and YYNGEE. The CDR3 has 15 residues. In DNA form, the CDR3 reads TGTGCCAGCGGGCGAGGCGACTCTGGGGCCAACGTCCTGACTTTC. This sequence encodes CASGRGDSGANVLTF.

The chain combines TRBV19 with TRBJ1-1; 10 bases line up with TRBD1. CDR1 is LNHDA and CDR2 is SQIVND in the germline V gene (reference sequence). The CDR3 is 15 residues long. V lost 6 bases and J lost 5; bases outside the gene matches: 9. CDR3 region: CASRAGTGVTTEAFF. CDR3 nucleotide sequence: TGTGCCAGTAGGGCTGGGACAGGGGTAACAACTGAAGCTTTCTTT.

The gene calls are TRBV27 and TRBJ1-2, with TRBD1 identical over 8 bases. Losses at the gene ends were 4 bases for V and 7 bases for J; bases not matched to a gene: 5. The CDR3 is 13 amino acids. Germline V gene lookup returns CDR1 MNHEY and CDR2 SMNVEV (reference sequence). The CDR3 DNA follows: TGTGCCAGCAGTTCGACAGGGGCTACTGGCTACACCTTC. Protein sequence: CASSSTGATGYTF.

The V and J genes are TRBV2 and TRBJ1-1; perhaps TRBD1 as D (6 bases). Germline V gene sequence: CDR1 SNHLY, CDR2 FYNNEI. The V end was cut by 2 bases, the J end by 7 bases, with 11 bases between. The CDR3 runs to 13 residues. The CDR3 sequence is CASSERGQGEAFF. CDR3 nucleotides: TGTGCCAGCAGTGAACGGGGGCAAGGTGAAGCTTTCTTT.

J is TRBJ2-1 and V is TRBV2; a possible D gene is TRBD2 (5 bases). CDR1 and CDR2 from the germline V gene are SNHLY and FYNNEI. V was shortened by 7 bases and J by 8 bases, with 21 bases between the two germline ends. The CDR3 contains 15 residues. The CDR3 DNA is TGTGCCAGCAAGGTGAGGGCTAGTAGCAGTGATGAGCAGTTCTTC. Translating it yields CASKVRASSSDEQFF. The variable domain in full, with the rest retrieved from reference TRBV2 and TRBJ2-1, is EPEVTQTPSHQVTQMGQEVILRCVPISNHLYFYWYRQILGQKVEFLVSFYNNEISEKSEIFDDQFSVERPDGSNFTLKIRSTKLEDSAMYFCASKVRASSSDEQFFGPGTRLTVL.

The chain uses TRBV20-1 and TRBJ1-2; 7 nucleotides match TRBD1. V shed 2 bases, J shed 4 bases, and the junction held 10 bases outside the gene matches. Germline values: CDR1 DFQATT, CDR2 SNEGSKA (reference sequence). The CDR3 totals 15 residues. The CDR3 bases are TGCAGTGCTAGAACCCGGACAGGCGCAATCTATGGCTACACCTTC. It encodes CSARTRTGAIYGYTF.

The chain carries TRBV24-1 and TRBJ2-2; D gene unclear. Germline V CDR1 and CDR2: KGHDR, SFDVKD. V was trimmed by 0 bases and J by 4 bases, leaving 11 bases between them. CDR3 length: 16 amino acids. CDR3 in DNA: TGTGCCACCAGTGATTTGAGTCCGGCAGGCACCGGGGAGCTGTTTTTT. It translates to CATSDLSPAGTGELFF.

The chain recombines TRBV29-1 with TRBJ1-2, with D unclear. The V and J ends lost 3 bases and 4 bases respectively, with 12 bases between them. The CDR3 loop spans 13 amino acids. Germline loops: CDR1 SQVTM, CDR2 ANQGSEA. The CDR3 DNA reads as TGCAGCGTTGAGAATCCTTCGGGCTATGGCTACACCTTC. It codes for CSVENPSGYGYTF.

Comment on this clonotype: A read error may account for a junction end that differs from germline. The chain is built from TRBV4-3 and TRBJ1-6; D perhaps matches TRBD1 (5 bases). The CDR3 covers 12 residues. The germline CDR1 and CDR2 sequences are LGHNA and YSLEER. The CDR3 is CAGSHPGLPLHF. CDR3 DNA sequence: TGCGCCGGCAGCCACCCGGGACTCCCCCTTCACTTT.

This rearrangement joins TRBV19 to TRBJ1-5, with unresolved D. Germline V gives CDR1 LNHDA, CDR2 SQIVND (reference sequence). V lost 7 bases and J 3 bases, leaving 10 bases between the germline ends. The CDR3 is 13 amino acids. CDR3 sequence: CASTTATNQPQHF. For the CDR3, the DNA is TGTGCCAGTACGACCGCTACCAATCAGCCCCAGCATTTT.

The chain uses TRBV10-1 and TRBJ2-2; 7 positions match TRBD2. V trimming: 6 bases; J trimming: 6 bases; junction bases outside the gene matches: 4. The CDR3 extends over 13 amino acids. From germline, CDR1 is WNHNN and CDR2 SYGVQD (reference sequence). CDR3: CASSLGLAGELFF. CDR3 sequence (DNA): TGCGCCAGCAGCCTAGGACTAGCCGGGGAGCTGTTTTTT.